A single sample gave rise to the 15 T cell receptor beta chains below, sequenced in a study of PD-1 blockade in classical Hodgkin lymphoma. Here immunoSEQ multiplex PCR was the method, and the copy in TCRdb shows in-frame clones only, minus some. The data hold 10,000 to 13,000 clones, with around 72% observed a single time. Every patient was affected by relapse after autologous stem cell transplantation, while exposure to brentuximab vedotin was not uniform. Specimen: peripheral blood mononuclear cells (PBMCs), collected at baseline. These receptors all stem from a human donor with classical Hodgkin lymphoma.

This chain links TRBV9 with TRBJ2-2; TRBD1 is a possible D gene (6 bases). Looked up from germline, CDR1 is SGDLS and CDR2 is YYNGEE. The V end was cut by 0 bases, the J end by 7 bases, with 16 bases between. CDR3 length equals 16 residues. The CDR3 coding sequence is TGTGCCAGCAGCGTAGCTGCAGGGGCAGTGAGCGGGGAGCTGTTTTTT. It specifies CASSVAAGAVSGELFF.

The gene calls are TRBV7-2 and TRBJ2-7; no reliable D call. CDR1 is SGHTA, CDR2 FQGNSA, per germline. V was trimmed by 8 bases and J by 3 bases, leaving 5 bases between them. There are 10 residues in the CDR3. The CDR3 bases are TGTGCCAGCGCGAACTACGAGCAGTACTTC. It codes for CASANYEQYF.

CDR3 coding DNA: TGTGCCAGCAGTACAGGGAGTCAGCCCCAGCATTTT. Amino acid sequence: CASSTGSQPQHF. The V gene is TRBV6-5, the J gene TRBJ1-5; a weak D match, TRBD1 (6 bases). The CDR3 covers 12 residues. V was cut by 5 bases and J by 6 bases, with 8 bases left in between. Looked up from germline, CDR1 is MNHEY and CDR2 is SVGAGI.

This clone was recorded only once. The CDR3 sequence is CASGRGNEQFF. The DNA of the CDR3 is TGTGCCAGCGGACGGGGCAATGAGCAGTTCTTC. The chain joins TRBV11-1 to TRBJ2-1, with a tentative D call TRBD2 (5 bases). Between the trimmed V and J ends, which lost 8 bases and 6 bases, there was a span of 8 bases. Germline values: CDR1 SGHAT, CDR2 FQDESV (reference sequence). The CDR3 spans 11 residues.

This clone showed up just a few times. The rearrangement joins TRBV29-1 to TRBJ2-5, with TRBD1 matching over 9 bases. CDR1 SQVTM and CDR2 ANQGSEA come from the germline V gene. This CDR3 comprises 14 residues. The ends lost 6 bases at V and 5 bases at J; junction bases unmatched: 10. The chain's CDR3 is CSVINTGGAETQYF. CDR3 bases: TGCAGCGTCATCAATACAGGGGGCGCGGAGACCCAGTACTTC.

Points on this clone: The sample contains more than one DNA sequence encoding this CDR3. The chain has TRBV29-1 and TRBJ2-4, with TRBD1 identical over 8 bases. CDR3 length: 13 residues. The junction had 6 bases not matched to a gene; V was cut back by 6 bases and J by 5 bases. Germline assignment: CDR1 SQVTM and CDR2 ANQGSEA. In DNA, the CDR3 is TGCAGCGTGGAGGGACAGGCCCAAAACATTCAGTACTTC. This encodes CSVEGQAQNIQYF. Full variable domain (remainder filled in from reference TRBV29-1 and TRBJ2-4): SAVISQKPSRDICQRGTSLTIQCQVDSQVTMMFWYRQQPGQSLTLIATANQGSEATYESGFVIDKFPISRPNLTFSTLTVSNMSPEDSSIYLCSVEGQAQNIQYFGAGTRLSVL.

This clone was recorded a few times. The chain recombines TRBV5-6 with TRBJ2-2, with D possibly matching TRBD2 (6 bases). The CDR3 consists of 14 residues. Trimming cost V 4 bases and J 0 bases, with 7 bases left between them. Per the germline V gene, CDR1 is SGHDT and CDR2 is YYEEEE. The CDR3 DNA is TGTGCCAGCAGCGGGGGGTCGAACACCGGGGAGCTGTTTTTT. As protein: CASSGGSNTGELFF.

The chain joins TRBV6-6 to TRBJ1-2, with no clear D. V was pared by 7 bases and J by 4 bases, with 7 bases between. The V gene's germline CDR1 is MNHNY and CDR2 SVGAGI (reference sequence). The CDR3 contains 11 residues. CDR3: CASMAGYGYTF. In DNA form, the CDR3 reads TGTGCCAGCATGGCGGGCTATGGCTACACCTTC.

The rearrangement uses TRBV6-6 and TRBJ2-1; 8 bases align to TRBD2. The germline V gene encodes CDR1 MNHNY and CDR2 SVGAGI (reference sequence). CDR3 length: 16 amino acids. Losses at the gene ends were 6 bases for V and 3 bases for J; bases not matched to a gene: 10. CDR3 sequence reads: CASSPDGAGVYNEQFF. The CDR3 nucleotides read TGTGCCAGCAGCCCCGATGGAGCGGGGGTCTACAATGAGCAGTTCTTC.

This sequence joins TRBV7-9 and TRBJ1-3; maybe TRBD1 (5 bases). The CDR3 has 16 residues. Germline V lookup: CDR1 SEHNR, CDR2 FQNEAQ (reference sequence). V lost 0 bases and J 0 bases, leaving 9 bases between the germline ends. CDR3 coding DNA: TGTGCCAGCAGCTTAGCGCAGGGTACCTCTGGAAACACCATATATTTT. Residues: CASSLAQGTSGNTIYF.

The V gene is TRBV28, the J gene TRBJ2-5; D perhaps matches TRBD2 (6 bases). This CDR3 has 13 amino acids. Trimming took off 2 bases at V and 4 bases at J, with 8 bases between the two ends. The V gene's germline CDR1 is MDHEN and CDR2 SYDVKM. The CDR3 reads CASSLGTPETQYF. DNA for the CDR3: TGTGCCAGCAGTTTAGGGACTCCAGAGACCCAGTACTTC.

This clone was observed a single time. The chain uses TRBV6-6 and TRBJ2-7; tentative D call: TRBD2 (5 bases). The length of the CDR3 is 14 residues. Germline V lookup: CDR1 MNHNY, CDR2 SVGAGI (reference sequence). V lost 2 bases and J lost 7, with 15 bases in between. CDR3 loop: CASSYIRGQAEQYV. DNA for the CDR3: TGTGCCAGCAGTTACATCCGGGGTCAGGCAGAGCAGTACGTC.

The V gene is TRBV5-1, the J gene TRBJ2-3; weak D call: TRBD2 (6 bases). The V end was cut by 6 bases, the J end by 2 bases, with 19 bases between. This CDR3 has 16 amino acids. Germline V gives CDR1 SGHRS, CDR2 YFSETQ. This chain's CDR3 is CASTSRGSMVTDTQYF. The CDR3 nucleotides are TGCGCCAGCACCAGTCGGGGGAGCATGGTCACAGATACGCAGTATTTT.

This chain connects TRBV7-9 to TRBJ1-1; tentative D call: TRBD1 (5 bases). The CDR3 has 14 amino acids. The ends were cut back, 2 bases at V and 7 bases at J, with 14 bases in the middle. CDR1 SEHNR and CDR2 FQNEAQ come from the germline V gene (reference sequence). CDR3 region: CASSLSGRVGEAFF. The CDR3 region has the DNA TGTGCCAGCAGCTTATCAGGGAGAGTGGGTGAAGCTTTCTTT.

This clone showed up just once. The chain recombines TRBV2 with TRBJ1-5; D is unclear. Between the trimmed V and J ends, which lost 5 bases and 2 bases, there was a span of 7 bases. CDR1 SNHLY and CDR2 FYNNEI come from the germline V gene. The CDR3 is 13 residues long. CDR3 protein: CASSLIGNQPQHF. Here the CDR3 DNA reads TGTGCCAGCAGTCTTATTGGCAATCAGCCCCAGCATTTT.